The source of this T cell receptor (beta chain) is a study of blood T cell repertoires in COVID-19. Study at large: Acute-phase and convalescent COVID-19 samples originated in the United States, Italy and Spain. T cells, B-cell-depleted T cells, or PBMCs provided the cDNA or gDNA that served as material.

Under the authors' procedure: Scientists estimated how many nucleated cells there were by amplifying reference gene primers. Clones were read by immunoSEQ multiplex PCR, and TCRdb kept only the in-frame ones, dropping some. V and J calls and clone size follow that table, whereas D and trimming were derived from the DNA. Among about 160,000 clones listed, almost 85% were seen once. The sequenced sample consisted of peripheral blood. The origin of this receptor is a man aged 18 to 29 with active or convalescent COVID-19.

In DNA form, the CDR3 reads TGTGCCAGCAGTTTGGGTCGGACAGTGGCTATTTCCGGGGAGCTGTTTTTT. Its protein is CASSLGRTVAISGELFF. The chain uses TRBV28 and TRBJ2-2; D might be TRBD1 (6 bases). The germline V gene encodes CDR1 MDHEN and CDR2 SYDVKM. This CDR3 spans 17 amino acids. Trimming removed 3 bases at V and 6 bases at J, with 20 bases between.